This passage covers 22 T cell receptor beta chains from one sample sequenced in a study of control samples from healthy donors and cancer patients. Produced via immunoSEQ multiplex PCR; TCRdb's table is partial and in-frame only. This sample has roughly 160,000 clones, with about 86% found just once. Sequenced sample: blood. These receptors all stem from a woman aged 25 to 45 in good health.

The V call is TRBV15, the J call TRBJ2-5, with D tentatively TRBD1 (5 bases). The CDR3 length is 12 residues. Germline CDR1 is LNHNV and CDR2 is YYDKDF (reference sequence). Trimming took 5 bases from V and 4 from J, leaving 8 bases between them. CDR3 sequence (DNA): TGTGCCACCAGCTCAGGGTTAGAGACCCAGTACTTC. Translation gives CATSSGLETQYF.

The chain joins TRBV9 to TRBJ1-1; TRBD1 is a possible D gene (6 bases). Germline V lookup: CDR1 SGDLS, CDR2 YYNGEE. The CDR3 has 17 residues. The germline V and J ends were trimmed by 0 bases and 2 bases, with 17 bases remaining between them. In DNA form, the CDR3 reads TGTGCCAGCAGCGTAGTAGACAGGATGGGGTTTAACACTGAAGCTTTCTTT. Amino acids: CASSVVDRMGFNTEAFF.

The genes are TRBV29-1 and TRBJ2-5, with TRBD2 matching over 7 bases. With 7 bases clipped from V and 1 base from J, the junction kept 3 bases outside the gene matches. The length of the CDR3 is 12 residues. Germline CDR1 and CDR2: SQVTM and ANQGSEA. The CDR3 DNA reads TGCAGCGGGGCGGGGGTCCAAGAGACCCAGTACTTC. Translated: CSGAGVQETQYF.

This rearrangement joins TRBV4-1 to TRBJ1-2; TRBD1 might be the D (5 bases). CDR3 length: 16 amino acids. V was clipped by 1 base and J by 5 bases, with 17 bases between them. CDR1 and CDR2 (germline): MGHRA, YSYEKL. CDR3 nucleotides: TGCGCCAGCAGCCAAGCTGGGACGGAGGGGACTTATGGCTACACCTTC. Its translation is CASSQAGTEGTYGYTF.

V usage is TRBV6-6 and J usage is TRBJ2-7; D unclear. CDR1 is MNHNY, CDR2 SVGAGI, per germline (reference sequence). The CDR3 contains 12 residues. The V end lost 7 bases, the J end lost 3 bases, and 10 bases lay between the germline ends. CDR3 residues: CASTSNYYEQYF. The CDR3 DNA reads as TGTGCCAGCACCTCCAATTACTACGAGCAGTACTTC.

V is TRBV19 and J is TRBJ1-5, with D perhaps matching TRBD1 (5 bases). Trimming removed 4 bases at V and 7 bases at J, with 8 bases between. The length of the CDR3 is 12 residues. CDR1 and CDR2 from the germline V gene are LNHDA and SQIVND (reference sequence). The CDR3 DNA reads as TGTGCCAGTAGTAGACAGCGCCAGCCCCAGCATTTT. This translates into CASSRQRQPQHF.

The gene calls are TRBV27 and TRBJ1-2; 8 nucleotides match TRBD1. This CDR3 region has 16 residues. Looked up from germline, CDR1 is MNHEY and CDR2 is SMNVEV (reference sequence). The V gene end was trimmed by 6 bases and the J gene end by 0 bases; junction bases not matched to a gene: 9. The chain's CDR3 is CASRPIDRGSNYGYTF. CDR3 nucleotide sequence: TGTGCCAGCAGACCCATTGACAGGGGATCTAACTATGGCTACACCTTC.

The CDR3 bases are TGTGCCAGTAGTGGACCGGACTATGGCTACACCTTC. Translated, it gives CASSGPDYGYTF. This chain connects TRBV19 to TRBJ1-2, with D uncertain. Germline CDR1 reads LNHDA; CDR2 reads SQIVND (reference sequence). With 5 bases removed from V and 3 bases from J, the gap between germline ends came to 7 bases. The CDR3 has 12 residues.

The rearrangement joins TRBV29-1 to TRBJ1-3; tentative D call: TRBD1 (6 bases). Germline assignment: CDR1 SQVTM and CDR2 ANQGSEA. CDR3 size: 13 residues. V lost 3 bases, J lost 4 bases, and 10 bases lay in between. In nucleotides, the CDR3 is TGCAGCGTTGACCCAGGGGCAGGAAACACCATATATTTT. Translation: CSVDPGAGNTIYF.

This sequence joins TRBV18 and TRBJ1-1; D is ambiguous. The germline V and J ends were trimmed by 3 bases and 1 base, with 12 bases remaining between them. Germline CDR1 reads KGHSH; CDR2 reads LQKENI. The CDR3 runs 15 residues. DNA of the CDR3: TGTGCCAGCTCACCGAGAGATAACCCGAACACTGAAGCTTTCTTT. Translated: CASSPRDNPNTEAFF.

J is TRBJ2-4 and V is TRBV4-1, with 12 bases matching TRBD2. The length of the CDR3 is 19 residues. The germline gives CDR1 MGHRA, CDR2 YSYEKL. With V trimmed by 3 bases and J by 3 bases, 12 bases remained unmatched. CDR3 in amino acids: CASSQIGLAGGEDKNIQYF. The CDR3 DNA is TGCGCCAGCAGCCAGATCGGGCTAGCGGGGGGGGAGGACAAAAACATTCAGTACTTC.

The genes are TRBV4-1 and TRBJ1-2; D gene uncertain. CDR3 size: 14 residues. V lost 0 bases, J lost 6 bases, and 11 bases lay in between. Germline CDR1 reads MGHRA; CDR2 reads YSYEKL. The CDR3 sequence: CASSQDMYFDGYTF. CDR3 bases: TGCGCCAGCAGCCAAGATATGTATTTCGATGGCTACACCTTC.

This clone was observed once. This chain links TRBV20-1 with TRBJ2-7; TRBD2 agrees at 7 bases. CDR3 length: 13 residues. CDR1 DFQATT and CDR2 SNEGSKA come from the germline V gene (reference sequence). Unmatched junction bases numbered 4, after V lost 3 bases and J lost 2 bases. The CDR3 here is CSASAGETYEQYF. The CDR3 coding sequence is TGCAGTGCTAGTGCGGGAGAGACCTACGAGCAGTACTTC.

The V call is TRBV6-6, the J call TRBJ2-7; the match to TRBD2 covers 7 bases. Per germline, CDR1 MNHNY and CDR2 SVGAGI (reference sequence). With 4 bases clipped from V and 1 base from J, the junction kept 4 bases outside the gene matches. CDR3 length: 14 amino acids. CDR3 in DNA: TGTGCCAGCAGTTCCATGGGACTATCCTACGAGCAGTACTTC. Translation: CASSSMGLSYEQYF.

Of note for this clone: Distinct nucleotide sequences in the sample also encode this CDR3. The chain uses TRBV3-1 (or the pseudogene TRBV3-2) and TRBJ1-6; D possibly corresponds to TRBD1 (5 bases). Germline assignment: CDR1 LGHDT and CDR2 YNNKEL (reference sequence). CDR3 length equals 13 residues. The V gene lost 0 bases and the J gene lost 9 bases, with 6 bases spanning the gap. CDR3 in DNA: TGTGCCAGCAGCCAAGATGGGGGTTCACCCCTCCACTTT. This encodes CASSQDGGSPLHF.

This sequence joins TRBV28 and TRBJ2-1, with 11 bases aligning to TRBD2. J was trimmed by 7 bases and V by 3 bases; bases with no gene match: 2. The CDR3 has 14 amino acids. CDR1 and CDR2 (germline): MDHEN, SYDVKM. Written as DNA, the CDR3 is TGTGCCAGCAGTTTGACTAGCGGGAAGAATGAGCAGTTCTTC. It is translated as CASSLTSGKNEQFF.

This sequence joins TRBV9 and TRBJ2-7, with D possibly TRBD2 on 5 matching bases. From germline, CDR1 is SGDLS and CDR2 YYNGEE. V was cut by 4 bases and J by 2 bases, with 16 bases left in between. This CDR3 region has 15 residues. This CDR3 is CASSPHPDGTYEQYF. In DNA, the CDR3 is TGTGCCAGCAGCCCCCACCCCGACGGGACCTACGAGCAGTACTTC.

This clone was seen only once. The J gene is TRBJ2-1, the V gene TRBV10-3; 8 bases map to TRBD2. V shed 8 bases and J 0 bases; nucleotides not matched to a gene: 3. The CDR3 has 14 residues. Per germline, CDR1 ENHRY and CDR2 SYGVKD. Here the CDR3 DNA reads TGTGCCATCTCCAGCGGGAGCTCCTACAATGAGCAGTTCTTC. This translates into CAISSGSSYNEQFF.

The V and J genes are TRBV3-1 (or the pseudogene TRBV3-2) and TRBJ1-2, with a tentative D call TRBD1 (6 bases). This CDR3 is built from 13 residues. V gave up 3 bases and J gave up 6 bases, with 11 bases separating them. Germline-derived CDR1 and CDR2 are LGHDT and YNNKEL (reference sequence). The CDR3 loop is CASSHTGIDGYTF. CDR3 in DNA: TGTGCCAGCAGCCATACAGGGATTGATGGCTACACCTTC.

The CDR3 nucleotides read TGTGCCAGCAGCTTAGGGGTACTGGGGATAAGCACAGATACGCAGTATTTT. This sequence encodes CASSLGVLGISTDTQYF. V and J are TRBV7-8 and TRBJ2-3, with D hard to call. V lost 1 base to trimming and J lost 0 bases, with 14 bases between them. The CDR3 length is 17 residues. Germline V gives CDR1 SGHVS, CDR2 FQNEAQ.

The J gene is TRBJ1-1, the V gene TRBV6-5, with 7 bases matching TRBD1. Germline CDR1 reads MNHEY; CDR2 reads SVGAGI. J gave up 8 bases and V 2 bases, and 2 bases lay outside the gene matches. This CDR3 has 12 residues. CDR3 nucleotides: TGTGCCAGCAGTTACAGGGGACAGGAAGCTTTCTTT. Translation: CASSYRGQEAFF.

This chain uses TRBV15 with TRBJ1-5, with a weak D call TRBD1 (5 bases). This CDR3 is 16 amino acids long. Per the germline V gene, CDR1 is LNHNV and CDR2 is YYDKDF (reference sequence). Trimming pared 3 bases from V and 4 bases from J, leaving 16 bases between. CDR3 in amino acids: CATSRGEGRRNQPQHF. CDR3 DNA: TGTGCCACCAGCAGGGGGGAGGGAAGGCGGAATCAGCCCCAGCATTTT.